These 13 T cell receptor beta chains came from one sample sequenced in a study of cytomegalovirus exposure and HLA in healthy donors. Amplification used 60 Vbeta primers and 13 Jbeta primers. Method: immunoSEQ multiplex PCR; TCRdb's copy keeps in-frame clones and lacks some. The sample carries 90,000 or so clones, around 70% recorded once. Source material: PBMCs. These receptors were taken from a woman aged 45-59 years in good health and CMV-seropositive.

V is TRBV5-6 and J is TRBJ1-6; 9 bases line up with TRBD1. The CDR3 has 15 amino acids. J lost 14 bases, V lost 0 bases, and 9 bases had no gene match. Germline CDR1 SGHDT, CDR2 YYEEEE. This CDR3 is CASSLEAGTGLTLHF. The CDR3 DNA follows: TGTGCCAGCAGCTTGGAGGCTGGGACAGGGTTAACCCTCCACTTT.

V is TRBV5-5 and J is TRBJ2-3; 11 bases match TRBD2. The J segment lost 6 bases and the V segment lost 2 bases, leaving 5 bases of the junction unmatched. Germline values: CDR1 SGHKS, CDR2 YYEKEE (reference sequence). This CDR3 is built from 15 residues. CDR3 protein: CASSLGTSGWDTQYF. DNA of the CDR3: TGTGCCAGCAGCTTAGGGACTAGCGGATGGGATACGCAGTATTTT.

The genes are TRBV2 and TRBJ2-1, with 8 bases identical to TRBD2. J gave up 8 bases and V 6 bases, and 9 bases lay outside the gene matches. The CDR3 has 14 residues. Germline-derived CDR1 and CDR2 are SNHLY and FYNNEI. The CDR3 bases are TGTGCCAGCAGACAAAGACTAGCGAGCGATGAGCAGTTCTTC. It is translated as CASRQRLASDEQFF. Variable domain in full (rest from reference TRBV2 and TRBJ2-1): EPEVTQTPSHQVTQMGQEVILRCVPISNHLYFYWYRQILGQKVEFLVSFYNNEISEKSEIFDDQFSVERPDGSNFTLKIRSTKLEDSAMYFCASRQRLASDEQFFGPGTRLTVL.

The genes are TRBV13 and TRBJ1-1, with D possibly being TRBD1 (6 bases). The CDR3 consists of 15 residues. The germline gives CDR1 PRHDT, CDR2 FYEKMQ (reference sequence). The V gene lost 6 bases and the J gene lost 0 bases, with 14 bases spanning the gap. In DNA, the CDR3 is TGTGCCAGCAGGCCTTACAGGGTATTGAACACTGAAGCTTTCTTT. Amino acids: CASRPYRVLNTEAFF.

The V gene is TRBV29-1, the J gene TRBJ2-7, with TRBD1 identical over 9 bases. The junction had 9 bases not matched to a gene; V was cut back by 6 bases and J by 3 bases. CDR1 and CDR2 from the germline V gene are SQVTM and ANQGSEA. This CDR3 has 14 residues. CDR3 bases: TGCAGCGTAACCAGGACAGGGGCCAGCTACGAGCAGTACTTC. The encoded protein is CSVTRTGASYEQYF.

This clone came up once. The chain couples TRBV6-5 to TRBJ2-3, with D possibly being TRBD1 (6 bases). V dropped 1 base and J dropped 9 bases, with 11 bases sitting between them. Per the germline V gene, CDR1 is MNHEY and CDR2 is SVGAGI. This CDR3 region has 13 residues. CDR3: CASSYLDRITQYF. CDR3 in DNA: TGTGCCAGCAGTTACTTAGACAGGATAACGCAGTATTTT.

The gene calls are TRBV5-4 and TRBJ2-7, with TRBD2 identical over 16 bases. The junction had 5 bases not matched to a gene; V was cut back by 3 bases and J by 2 bases. The CDR3 length is 17 residues. From germline, CDR1 is SGHNT and CDR2 YYREEE (reference sequence). The CDR3 region is CASSSGTSGRGAYEQYF. In DNA, the CDR3 is TGTGCCAGCAGCTCGGGGACTAGCGGGAGGGGTGCCTACGAGCAGTACTTC.

This clone showed up just once. This CDR3 is CASSLVTGSGPFYEQYF. CDR3 DNA: TGTGCCAGCAGCTTAGTCACAGGTAGCGGGCCTTTCTACGAGCAGTACTTC. This rearrangement joins TRBV11-2 to TRBJ2-7; 7 nucleotides agree with TRBD2. CDR1 and CDR2 (germline): SGHAT, FQNNGV. The J segment lost 3 bases and the V segment lost 1 base, leaving 12 bases of the junction unmatched. The CDR3 sequence is 17 residues long.

V gene TRBV9 combines with J gene TRBJ1-1, with D tentatively TRBD1 (5 bases). V gave up 4 bases and J gave up 3 bases, with 10 bases separating them. The germline V gene encodes CDR1 SGDLS and CDR2 YYNGEE. CDR3 length equals 13 residues. The CDR3 region is CASSPQGDTEAFF. The DNA for the CDR3 is TGTGCCAGCAGCCCCCAAGGGGACACTGAAGCTTTCTTT.

V is TRBV19 and J is TRBJ1-6; D ambiguous. The V gene lost 10 bases and the J gene lost 7 bases, with 17 bases spanning the gap. This CDR3 is 14 amino acids long. Germline V gene lookup returns CDR1 LNHDA and CDR2 SQIVND (reference sequence). CDR3 nucleotide sequence: TGTGCCACAAGAACCGACTTACCGAATTCACCCCTCCACTTT. It is translated as CATRTDLPNSPLHF.

The sample holds a few counts of this clone. This rearrangement joins TRBV7-3 to TRBJ2-1; perhaps TRBD2 as D (5 bases). The CDR3 sequence is 14 residues long. Germline V gene data show CDR1 as SGHTA and CDR2 as FQGTGA. V lost 5 bases, J lost 1 base, and 9 bases lay in between. CDR3 sequence (DNA): TGTGCCAGCAGCCCCGGCGGGTCCTACAATGAGCAGTTCTTC. Protein product: CASSPGGSYNEQFF.

The chain links TRBV27 to TRBJ1-2; D perhaps matches TRBD1 (5 bases). This CDR3 has 15 residues. From germline, CDR1 is MNHEY and CDR2 SMNVEV (reference sequence). Trimming pared 4 bases from V and 7 bases from J, leaving 19 bases between. CDR3 sequence (DNA): TGTGCCAGCAGTTCCTGGAATGCGGGGGTATCTGGCTACACCTTC. As protein: CASSSWNAGVSGYTF.

The chain couples TRBV2 to TRBJ1-1; no firm D call. This CDR3 has 11 amino acids. The V gene lost 4 bases and the J gene lost 11 bases, with 11 bases spanning the gap. Germline V lookup: CDR1 SNHLY, CDR2 FYNNEI. CDR3 DNA: TGTGCCAGCAGTGGGTACAACTACGCTTTCTTT. Amino acid sequence: CASSGYNYAFF.